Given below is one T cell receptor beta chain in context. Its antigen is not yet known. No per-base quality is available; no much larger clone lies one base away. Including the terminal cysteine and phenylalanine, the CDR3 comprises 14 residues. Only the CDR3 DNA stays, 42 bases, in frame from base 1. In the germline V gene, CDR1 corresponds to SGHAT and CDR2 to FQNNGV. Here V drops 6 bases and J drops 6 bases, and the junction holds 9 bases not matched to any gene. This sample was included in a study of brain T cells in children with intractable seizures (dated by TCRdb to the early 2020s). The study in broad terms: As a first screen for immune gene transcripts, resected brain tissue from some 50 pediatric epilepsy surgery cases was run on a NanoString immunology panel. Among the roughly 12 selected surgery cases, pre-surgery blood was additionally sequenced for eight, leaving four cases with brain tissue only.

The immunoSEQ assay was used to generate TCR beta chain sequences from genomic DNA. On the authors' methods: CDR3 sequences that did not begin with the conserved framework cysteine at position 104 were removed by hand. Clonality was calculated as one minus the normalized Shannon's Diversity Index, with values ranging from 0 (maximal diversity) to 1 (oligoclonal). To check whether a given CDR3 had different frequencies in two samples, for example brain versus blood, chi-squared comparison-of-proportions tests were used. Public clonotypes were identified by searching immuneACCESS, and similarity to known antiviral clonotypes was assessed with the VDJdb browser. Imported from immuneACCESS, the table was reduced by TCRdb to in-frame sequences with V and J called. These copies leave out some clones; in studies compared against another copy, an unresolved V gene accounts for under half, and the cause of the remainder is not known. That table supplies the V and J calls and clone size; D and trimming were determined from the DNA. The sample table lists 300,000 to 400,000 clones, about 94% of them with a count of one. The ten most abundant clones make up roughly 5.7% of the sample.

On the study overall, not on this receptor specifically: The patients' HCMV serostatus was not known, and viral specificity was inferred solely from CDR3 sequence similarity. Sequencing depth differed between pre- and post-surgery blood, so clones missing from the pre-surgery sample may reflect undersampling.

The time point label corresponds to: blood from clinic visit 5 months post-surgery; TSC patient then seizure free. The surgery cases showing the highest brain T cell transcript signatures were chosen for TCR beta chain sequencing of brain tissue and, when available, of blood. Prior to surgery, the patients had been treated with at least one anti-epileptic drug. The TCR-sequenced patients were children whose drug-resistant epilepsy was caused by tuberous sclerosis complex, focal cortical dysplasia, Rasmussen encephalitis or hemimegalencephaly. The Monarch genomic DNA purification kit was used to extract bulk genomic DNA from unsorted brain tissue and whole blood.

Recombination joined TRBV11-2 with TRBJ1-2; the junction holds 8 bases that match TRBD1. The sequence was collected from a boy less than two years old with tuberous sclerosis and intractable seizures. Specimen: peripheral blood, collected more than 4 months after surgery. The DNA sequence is TGTGCCAGCAGGTCCATGCAGGGGGCGCATGGCTACACCTTC. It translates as CASRSMQGAHGYTF.